This TCR beta chain is drawn from a study of identical twins. Findings and limits, study-wide: Partly confounded zero-insertion analyses could result from invariant MAIT and iNKT cells.

V was clipped by 0 bases and J by 5 bases; unmatched bases: 12. CDR1 is SGHVS and CDR2 is FNYEAQ in the germline V gene. The CDR3 sequence is 18 residues long. TCRdb ran MiXCR on the 5' RACE reads and lists one entry per CDR3 protein. The sample holds about 520,000 distinct CDR3 sequences, around 20% seen once. For this clonotype: As yet, its antigen is unknown.

The sample was also reused in another study, on T cells expressing NK-cell markers. That source adds: Investigators obtained TCR beta repertoires from sorted CD3+CD56+NKG2C+, CD3+CD56+NKG2C- and CD3+CD56-NKG2C+ T cells.

This sequence originates from a woman aged 18-30 years in good health. The chain joins TRBV7-6 to TRBJ2-1; the match to TRBD2 covers 8 bases. The sequenced material came from CD4+ T cells sorted from blood. The CDR3 loop reads CASSLAYASGPPHNEQFF. CDR3 in DNA: TGTGCCAGCAGCTTAGCATACGCTAGCGGGCCCCCACACAATGAGCAGTTCTTC.